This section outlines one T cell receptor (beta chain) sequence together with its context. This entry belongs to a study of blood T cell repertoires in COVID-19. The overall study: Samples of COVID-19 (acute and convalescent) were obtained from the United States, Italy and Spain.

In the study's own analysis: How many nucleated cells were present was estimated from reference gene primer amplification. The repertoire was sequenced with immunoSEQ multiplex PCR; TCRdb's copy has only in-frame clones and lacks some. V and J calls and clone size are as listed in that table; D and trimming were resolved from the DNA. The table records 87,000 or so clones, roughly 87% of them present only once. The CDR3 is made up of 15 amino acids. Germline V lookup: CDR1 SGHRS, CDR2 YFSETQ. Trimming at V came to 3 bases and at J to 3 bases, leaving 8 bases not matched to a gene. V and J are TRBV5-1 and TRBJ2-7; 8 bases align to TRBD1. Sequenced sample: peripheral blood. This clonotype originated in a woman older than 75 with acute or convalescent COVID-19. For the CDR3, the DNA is TGCGCCAGCAGCTCCGGACAGGGAATCGACTACGAGCAGTACTTC. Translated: CASSSGQGIDYEQYF.